These 12 T cell receptor beta chains share one sample of origin, sequenced in a study of T-cell memory formation after mild COVID-19. TCRdb processed the 5' RACE reads anew with MiXCR; each CDR3 protein has one entry. The repertoire holds fewer than 150,000 distinct CDR3 sequences, about a fifth seen once, with around 40% in the top ten. The sequencing input was PBMCs or a T cell subset sorted from them (not recorded which). These receptors all come from a man aged 18-30 years who had mild COVID-19 (a few samples of this study predate the infection). Cell type and time point are not known.

The rearrangement joins TRBV6-6 to TRBJ2-7; D uncertain. The germline CDR1 and CDR2 sequences are MNHNY and SVGAGI (reference sequence). V dropped 2 bases and J dropped 1 base, with 12 bases sitting between them. The length of the CDR3 is 15 residues. The CDR3 here is CASSYSQAESYEQYF. The DNA for the CDR3 is TGTGCCAGCAGTTACAGCCAGGCAGAATCCTACGAGCAGTACTTC.

This clonotype appeared a few times. The V and J genes are TRBV7-6 and TRBJ2-7, with a possible D match to TRBD1 (6 bases). Germline CDR1 reads SGHVS; CDR2 reads FNYEAQ. Between the trimmed V and J ends, which lost 2 bases and 1 base, there was a span of 15 bases. This CDR3 is 16 amino acids long. CDR3 residues: CASSLTGGIGSYEQYF. The CDR3 coding sequence is TGTGCCAGCAGCTTAACTGGGGGCATCGGTTCCTACGAGCAGTACTTC. Drawing the rest from reference TRBV7-6 and TRBJ2-7, the complete variable domain is GAGVSQSPRYKVTKRGQDVALRCDPISGHVSLYWYRQALGQGPEFLTYFNYEAQQDKSGLPNDRFSAERPEGSISTLTIQRTEQRDSAMYRCASSLTGGIGSYEQYFGPGTRLTVT.

This chain links TRBV12-3 or TRBV12-4 with TRBJ2-5; 7 bases agree with TRBD1. V trimming: 2 bases; J trimming: 5 bases; junction bases outside the gene matches: 5. The CDR3 consists of 14 residues. CDR3: CASSLIGRGETQYF. DNA of the CDR3: TGTGCCAGCAGTTTAATTGGCAGGGGGGAGACCCAGTACTTC.

The genes are TRBV4-3 and TRBJ1-1; D is possibly TRBD1 (5 bases). V lost 2 bases, J lost 8 bases, and 12 bases lay in between. The CDR3 loop spans 13 amino acids. Germline V gives CDR1 LGHNA, CDR2 YSLEER. The chain's CDR3 is CASSQPGGAEAFF. CDR3 nucleotides: TGCGCCAGCAGCCAACCCGGGGGTGCCGAAGCTTTCTTT.

J is TRBJ2-2 and V is TRBV11-2, with 9 bases fitting TRBD2. Trimming at V came to 7 bases and at J to 5 bases, leaving 11 bases not matched to a gene. From germline, CDR1 is SGHAT and CDR2 FQNNGV. The CDR3 is 16 residues long. CDR3 region: CASNRGRVEWTGELFF. Here the CDR3 DNA reads TGTGCCAGCAACCGCGGGAGGGTGGAATGGACCGGGGAGCTGTTTTTT.

V and J are TRBV4-3 and TRBJ2-3; 10 nucleotides align to TRBD2. V lost 0 bases, J lost 3 bases, and 9 bases stayed unmatched. Germline V gives CDR1 LGHNA, CDR2 YSLEER. There are 18 residues in the CDR3. The CDR3 DNA is TGCGCCAGCAGCCAAGATCCCGGAGCGGGGGGGGGGACAGATACGCAGTATTTT. Encoded protein: CASSQDPGAGGGTDTQYF.

The V and J genes are TRBV7-2 and TRBJ2-5, with a possible D match to TRBD2 (7 bases). V was shortened by 4 bases and J by 5 bases, with 20 bases between the two germline ends. Germline V gene sequence: CDR1 SGHTA, CDR2 FQGNSA. The CDR3 is made up of 16 amino acids. The CDR3 DNA sequence: TGTGCCAGCAGCTCATCCCGGGGGGCGGGACGGGAGACCCAGTACTTC. This translates into CASSSSRGAGRETQYF.

This clonotype was picked up a small number of times. The gene calls are TRBV7-2 and TRBJ2-3; 7 nucleotides agree with TRBD2. Germline trimming cut 5 bases from V and 2 bases from J; bases unmatched to any gene: 4. Germline loops: CDR1 SGHTA, CDR2 FQGNSA. The CDR3 length is 14 residues. The DNA for the CDR3 is TGTGCCAGCAGCGTTAGCGGGTACACAGATACGCAGTATTTT. It translates to CASSVSGYTDTQYF.

The V call is TRBV20-1, the J call TRBJ2-1; D remains ambiguous. V gave up 1 base and J gave up 9 bases, with 7 bases separating them. CDR1 DFQATT and CDR2 SNEGSKA come from the germline V gene (reference sequence). The CDR3 totals 11 residues. The DNA for the CDR3 is TGCAGTGCTAGAGTTGTTACTGAGCAGTTCTTC. It codes for CSARVVTEQFF.

This clonotype was picked up a small number of times. The gene calls are TRBV12-3 or TRBV12-4 and TRBJ1-4; 9 nucleotides line up with TRBD1. This CDR3 comprises 15 residues. J was trimmed by 8 bases and V by 5 bases; bases with no gene match: 9. CDR3: CASSLAGTGTEKLFF. CDR3 coding DNA: TGTGCCAGCAGTCTCGCGGGGACAGGGACCGAAAAACTGTTTTTT.

This chain links TRBV20-1 with TRBJ2-2, with 8 bases aligning to TRBD1. The length of the CDR3 is 15 residues. V lost 6 bases and J lost 5; bases outside the gene matches: 11. The germline gives CDR1 DFQATT, CDR2 SNEGSKA (reference sequence). The DNA of the CDR3 is TGCAGTGCCCACCCCCAGGGGGCAGAAACCGGGGAGCTGTTTTTT. Translated: CSAHPQGAETGELFF.

The rearrangement joins TRBV6-2 or TRBV6-3 to TRBJ1-5; the match to TRBD1 covers 8 bases. Trimming at V came to 2 bases and at J to 7 bases, leaving 7 bases not matched to a gene. CDR3 length: 15 residues. Germline CDR1 MNHEY, CDR2 SVGEGT. CDR3 DNA: TGTGCCAGCAGTTACCCCGGACAGGGCACCCAGCCCCAGCATTTT. The encoded protein is CASSYPGQGTQPQHF.